A selection of T cell receptor beta chains follows, all from one sample in a study of follicular helper T cells after annual influenza vaccination. Profiled with immunoSEQ multiplex PCR; TCRdb holds only in-frame clones, not every one. The table lists 8,500 to 10,000 clones, 85% to 90% of them singletons. Sequenced here: CXCR5+ CD38- circulating T follicular helper cells from blood, sampled on the day of influenza vaccination. The receptors originated from an adult who received the influenza vaccine. The CDR3 runs from the conserved cysteine through the conserved F or W. A D gene is named only where the DNA matches it firmly. Expanded clones are given a class, and other clones once, few, many or no size at all.

j_call: TRBJ2-3
v_call: TRBV29-1
d_call: TRBD2
clone_size: NA
cdr3_nt: TGCAGCGTTGTTCCGACACTAGCGGGGGTGAAAGATACGCAGTATTTT
cdr3_aa: CSVVPTLAGVKDTQYF

j_call: TRBJ1-1
v_call: TRBV10-3
d_call: NA
clone_size: NA
cdr3_nt: TGTGCCATCAGTGAGTTTGGGGCTGAAGCTTTCTTT
cdr3_aa: CAISEFGAEAFF

j_call: TRBJ1-1
v_call: TRBV6-1
d_call: NA
clone_size: NA
cdr3_nt: TGTGCCAGCAGTGCCACGGCGAACACTGAAGCTTTCTTT
cdr3_aa: CASSATANTEAFF

j_call: TRBJ1-1
v_call: TRBV4-2
d_call: TRBD1
clone_size: NA
cdr3_nt: TGTGCCAGCAGCCAAGGCACAGGGGAAGGTGAAGCTTTCTTT
cdr3_aa: CASSQGTGEGEAFF

j_call: TRBJ2-2
v_call: TRBV6-5
d_call: NA
clone_size: NA
cdr3_nt: TGTGCCAGCAGTTACTCCGGGGGAATTTCCGGGGAGCTGTTTTTT
cdr3_aa: CASSYSGGISGELFF

j_call: TRBJ2-3
v_call: TRBV4-1
d_call: TRBD2
clone_size: NA
cdr3_nt: TGCGCCAGCAGCCCCCGGACTAGCGGATTCACAGATACGCAGTATTTT
cdr3_aa: CASSPRTSGFTDTQYF

j_call: TRBJ1-4
v_call: TRBV5-1
d_call: TRBD1
clone_size: few
cdr3_nt: TGCGCCAGCAGCGAGACAGGGGGAAGTGAAAAACTGTTTTTT
cdr3_aa: CASSETGGSEKLFF

j_call: TRBJ1-5
v_call: TRBV6-4
d_call: NA
clone_size: NA
cdr3_nt: TGTGCCAGCAGTAGACAACTCGGTCAGCCCCAGCATTTT
cdr3_aa: CASSRQLGQPQHF

j_call: TRBJ1-1
v_call: TRBV4-1
d_call: NA
clone_size: NA
cdr3_nt: TGCGCCAGCAGCCAAGCCCAGGGTCAGGGCACTGAAGCTTTCTTT
cdr3_aa: CASSQAQGQGTEAFF

j_call: TRBJ2-7
v_call: TRBV9
d_call: NA
clone_size: NA
cdr3_nt: TGTGCCATAGGACTGGGGTTTGGCGAGCAGTACTTC
cdr3_aa: CAIGLGFGEQYF

j_call: TRBJ2-3
v_call: TRBV19
d_call: NA
clone_size: NA
cdr3_nt: TGTGCCAGTAGTCCGGGTGGCACAGATACGCAGTATTTT
cdr3_aa: CASSPGGTDTQYF

j_call: TRBJ1-1
v_call: TRBV13
d_call: TRBD1
clone_size: NA
cdr3_nt: TGTGCCAGCAGCTTCCGGGACAGTGTTGCCAACACTGAAGCTTTCTTT
cdr3_aa: CASSFRDSVANTEAFF

j_call: TRBJ1-1
v_call: TRBV30
d_call: NA
clone_size: NA
cdr3_nt: TGTGCCTGGAGTGTCGGCGAGAACACTGAAGCTTTCTTT
cdr3_aa: CAWSVGENTEAFF

j_call: TRBJ2-3
v_call: TRBV2
d_call: NA
clone_size: NA
cdr3_nt: TGTGCCAGCAGTGTGGAGGTTTTAGACACAGATACGCAGTATTTT
cdr3_aa: CASSVEVLDTDTQYF

j_call: TRBJ1-5
v_call: TRBV7-9
d_call: TRBD1
clone_size: NA
cdr3_nt: TGTGCCAGCAGCTTAGCCCGGACAGGGGTTGGAGATCAGCCCCAGCATTTT
cdr3_aa: CASSLARTGVGDQPQHF

j_call: TRBJ2-7
v_call: TRBV16
d_call: NA
clone_size: NA
cdr3_nt: TGTGCCAGCAGCCAATTTCGGGAATTCGAGCAGTACTTC
cdr3_aa: CASSQFREFEQYF

j_call: TRBJ2-3
v_call: TRBV7-7
d_call: NA
clone_size: NA
cdr3_nt: TGTGCCAGCAGCTTAGGCGTGACAGATACGCAGTATTTT
cdr3_aa: CASSLGVTDTQYF

j_call: TRBJ1-3
v_call: TRBV18
d_call: TRBD1
clone_size: few
cdr3_nt: TGTGCCAGCTCACCAGAGGGACAGGGAAACACCATATATTTT
cdr3_aa: CASSPEGQGNTIYF

j_call: TRBJ1-1
v_call: TRBV6-5
d_call: NA
clone_size: NA
cdr3_nt: TGTGCCAGCAGCAGACGACAGGCGGGGAACACTGAAGCTTTCTTT
cdr3_aa: CASSRRQAGNTEAFF

j_call: TRBJ1-1
v_call: TRBV4-2
d_call: NA
clone_size: NA
cdr3_nt: TGTGCCAGCAGCCAGCCCTACCCCCCGAACACTGAAGCTTTCTTT
cdr3_aa: CASSQPYPPNTEAFF

j_call: TRBJ1-1
v_call: TRBV6-6
d_call: NA
clone_size: once
cdr3_nt: TGTGCCAGCAGCTTACAGGGATTCAACACTGAAGCTTTCTTT
cdr3_aa: CASSLQGFNTEAFF

j_call: TRBJ2-7
v_call: TRBV6-1
d_call: NA
clone_size: NA
cdr3_nt: TGTGCCAGCACCCGGACAGACCGCTCCTACGAGCAGTACTTC
cdr3_aa: CASTRTDRSYEQYF